This T cell receptor beta chain was sequenced in a study of technical replicates of blood from a few donors (dated by TCRdb to between 2016 and 2019). The library was built by means of the immunoSEQ multiplex PCR assay. In TCRdb, the immuneACCESS table is reduced to in-frame sequences with V and J assigned. These tables do not hold every clone; where another copy was compared, an unresolved V gene accounts for under half, and the others remain unexplained. This sample has under 85,000 clones in its table, and around 94% of those were observed once. Clones ranked in the top ten supply over 0.25% of the sample. CDR1 and CDR2 are drawn from the germline V gene: SGHNT, YENEEA. Germline trimming: 5 bases from V, 14 bases from J; junction bases outside gene matches: 12. From its cysteine to its phenylalanine, the CDR3 spans 13 amino acids. Only the CDR3 region is kept as DNA, spanning 39 bases read in frame from base 1.

For this clone: The antigen this receptor binds is unknown. No base qualities exist here, and no much larger clone lies one base off it.

The sequenced sample was T cells isolated from PBMCs. The chain employs TRBV11-3 and TRBJ2-1; 7 central bases correspond to TRBD2. This clonotype originated in a human donor in good health. The DNA sequence reads TGTGCCAGCAGCGCACGATCAACACGGGAGGAGTTCTTC. Its translation reads: CASSARSTREEFF.